The rows below give T cell receptor beta chains drawn from one sample of a study of metastatic and nonmetastatic thyroid tumors. Using MiXCR, TCRdb re-called clones from the PCR reads. This sample has roughly 20,000 clones, with more than 25% found just once. Sample: tumor tissue. Every receptor here comes from a female donor with papillary thyroid cancer or a benign thyroid nodule (not recorded which). Some clones in this sample may be carry-over from other donors' samples. CDR3s include the opening cysteine and the closing phenylalanine or tryptophan. A D gene is named only where the DNA matches it firmly. Rows give clone size only sometimes, using once, few, many, or a class for an expanded clone.

j_call: TRBJ2-1; v_call: TRBV20-1; clone_size: -; d_call: TRBD2; cdr3_aa: CSARDPGGRRVNEQFF; cdr3_nt: TGCAGTGCTAGAGATCCAGGCGGGAGGAGGGTCAATGAGCAGTTCTTC
j_call: TRBJ2-6; v_call: TRBV6-1; clone_size: few; d_call: -; cdr3_aa: CASRLGQGSSGANVLTF; cdr3_nt: TGTGCCAGCAGACTGGGGCAGGGATCGTCCGGGGCCAACGTCCTGACTTTC
j_call: TRBJ2-7; v_call: TRBV28; clone_size: -; d_call: -; cdr3_aa: CASSGGLPGLEQYF; cdr3_nt: TGTGCCAGCAGCGGTGGCCTTCCGGGGCTCGAGCAGTACTTC
j_call: TRBJ1-2; v_call: TRBV6-1; clone_size: -; d_call: -; cdr3_aa: CASSDFYGYTF; cdr3_nt: TGTGCTAGCAGTGACTTCTATGGCTACACCTTC
j_call: TRBJ1-3; v_call: TRBV11-3; clone_size: -; d_call: -; cdr3_aa: CAGSFRYGGNTIYF; cdr3_nt: TGTGCCGGCAGCTTTCGATACGGTGGAAACACCATATATTTT
j_call: TRBJ2-7; v_call: TRBV4-3; clone_size: -; d_call: -; cdr3_aa: CASSSGVTNEQYF; cdr3_nt: TGCGCCAGCAGCTCAGGCGTGACAAACGAGCAGTACTTC
j_call: TRBJ2-7; v_call: TRBV5-1; clone_size: -; d_call: -; cdr3_aa: CASSLGPTAAGGYEQYF; cdr3_nt: TGCGCCAGCAGCTTGGGCCCTACAGCCGCCGGTGGGTACGAGCAGTACTTC
j_call: TRBJ2-7; v_call: TRBV10-3; clone_size: few; d_call: TRBD1; cdr3_aa: CAIRGTEVYEQYF; cdr3_nt: TGTGCCATCAGGGGGACAGAGGTCTACGAGCAGTACTTC
j_call: TRBJ1-2; v_call: TRBV19; clone_size: few; d_call: -; cdr3_aa: CASSQSGGGYTF; cdr3_nt: TGTGCCAGTTCCCAGTCCGGGGGAGGCTACACCTTC
j_call: TRBJ1-2; v_call: TRBV6-4; clone_size: -; d_call: TRBD1; cdr3_aa: CASSDSKGQGAINYGYTF; cdr3_nt: TGTGCCAGCAGTGACTCGAAGGGACAGGGGGCTATTAACTATGGCTACACCTTC
j_call: TRBJ2-1; v_call: TRBV5-1; clone_size: -; d_call: -; cdr3_aa: CASSPDVGEQFF; cdr3_nt: TGCGCCAGCAGCCCGGACGTTGGTGAGCAGTTCTTC
j_call: TRBJ2-7; v_call: TRBV30; clone_size: -; d_call: -; cdr3_aa: CAFSQGADEQYF; cdr3_nt: TGTGCCTTTTCCCAAGGGGCGGACGAGCAGTACTTC
j_call: TRBJ2-5; v_call: TRBV5-1; clone_size: -; d_call: TRBD1; cdr3_aa: CASSLSGTGGQETQYF; cdr3_nt: TGCGCCAGCAGCTTATCCGGGACAGGGGGCCAAGAGACCCAGTACTTC
j_call: TRBJ2-1; v_call: TRBV9; clone_size: many; d_call: TRBD2; cdr3_aa: CASSVEWGSGRGNDEQFF; cdr3_nt: TGTGCCAGCAGCGTAGAGTGGGGCAGCGGGAGAGGGAACGATGAGCAGTTCTTC
j_call: TRBJ2-3; v_call: TRBV6-1; clone_size: -; d_call: -; cdr3_aa: CASGHPPLAGTDTQYF; cdr3_nt: TGTGCCAGCGGCCACCCCCCACTAGCCGGCACAGATACGCAGTATTTT
j_call: TRBJ2-1; v_call: TRBV6-6; clone_size: few; d_call: -; cdr3_aa: CASSYDGSRYNEQFF; cdr3_nt: TGTGCCAGCAGTTATGACGGGAGCAGGTACAATGAGCAGTTCTTC
j_call: TRBJ1-1; v_call: TRBV6-1; clone_size: few; d_call: -; cdr3_aa: CASSVDIRNTEAFF; cdr3_nt: TGTGCCAGCAGCGTCGATATACGGAACACTGAAGCTTTCTTT
j_call: TRBJ1-1; v_call: TRBV28; clone_size: few; d_call: -; cdr3_aa: CASSFPLGHPVNTEAFF; cdr3_nt: TGTGCCAGCAGTTTCCCCCTCGGGCATCCAGTGAACACTGAAGCTTTCTTT
j_call: TRBJ1-3; v_call: TRBV12-3/TRBV12-4; clone_size: medium-sized; d_call: -; cdr3_aa: CASSLGMGIRNTIYF; cdr3_nt: TGTGCCAGCAGTTTGGGGATGGGGATTCGAAACACCATATATTTT
j_call: TRBJ1-2; v_call: TRBV18; clone_size: -; d_call: -; cdr3_aa: CASSPAQGSNYGYTF; cdr3_nt: TGTGCCAGCTCACCAGCTCAGGGGTCGAACTATGGCTACACCTTC
j_call: TRBJ2-1; v_call: TRBV7-9; clone_size: many; d_call: -; cdr3_aa: CASSPSRGAATYNEQFF; cdr3_nt: TGTGCCAGCAGCCCTAGTAGAGGAGCGGCCACCTACAATGAGCAGTTCTTC
j_call: TRBJ2-7; v_call: TRBV11-3; clone_size: -; d_call: -; cdr3_aa: CASSYQEEQYF; cdr3_nt: TGTGCCAGCTCCTACCAGGAGGAGCAGTACTTC
j_call: TRBJ2-1; v_call: TRBV20-1; clone_size: -; d_call: TRBD1; cdr3_aa: CSAKQLTGGRNEQFF; cdr3_nt: TGCAGTGCTAAACAATTGACAGGGGGAAGGAATGAGCAGTTCTTC
j_call: TRBJ2-3; v_call: TRBV27; clone_size: -; d_call: TRBD2; cdr3_aa: CASSLRTSGGFTDTQYF; cdr3_nt: TGTGCCAGCAGTCTCCGAACTAGCGGGGGCTTCACAGATACGCAGTATTTT
j_call: TRBJ1-2; v_call: TRBV5-1; clone_size: -; d_call: TRBD1; cdr3_aa: CASSLVGTGYGYTF; cdr3_nt: TGCGCCAGCAGCTTGGTCGGGACAGGTTATGGCTACACCTTC
j_call: TRBJ2-5; v_call: TRBV6-1; clone_size: -; d_call: TRBD2; cdr3_aa: CASSQTSGGKETQYF; cdr3_nt: TGTGCCAGCAGTCAGACTAGCGGGGGAAAAGAGACCCAGTACTTC
j_call: TRBJ1-2; v_call: TRBV28; clone_size: -; d_call: -; cdr3_aa: CASTTGVGYGYTF; cdr3_nt: TGTGCCAGCACCACCGGAGTGGGCTATGGCTACACCTTC
j_call: TRBJ1-5; v_call: TRBV30; clone_size: medium-sized; d_call: TRBD1; cdr3_aa: CAWRAPGQGRNQPQHF; cdr3_nt: TGTGCCTGGAGGGCCCCCGGACAGGGGCGCAATCAGCCCCAGCATTTT
j_call: TRBJ2-3; v_call: TRBV12-3/TRBV12-4; clone_size: few; d_call: -; cdr3_aa: CASSLGQGNTDTQYF; cdr3_nt: TGTGCCAGCAGTTTAGGTCAGGGGAACACAGATACGCAGTATTTT
j_call: TRBJ2-2; v_call: TRBV5-1; clone_size: -; d_call: TRBD1; cdr3_aa: CASGTGGNTGELFF; cdr3_nt: TGCGCCAGCGGGACAGGGGGGAACACCGGGGAGCTGTTTTTT
j_call: TRBJ2-3; v_call: TRBV5-6; clone_size: many; d_call: -; cdr3_aa: CASSLAGASTDTQYF; cdr3_nt: TGTGCCAGCAGCTTGGCCGGGGCTAGCACAGATACGCAGTATTTT
j_call: TRBJ1-3; v_call: TRBV10-3; clone_size: many; d_call: -; cdr3_aa: CAIAEMGGSGNTIYF; cdr3_nt: TGTGCCATCGCTGAGATGGGGGGCTCTGGAAACACCATATATTTT
j_call: TRBJ2-7; v_call: TRBV6-1; clone_size: few; d_call: TRBD2; cdr3_aa: CASSEPSGSYEQYF; cdr3_nt: TGTGCCAGCAGTGAGCCTAGCGGCTCCTACGAGCAGTACTTC
j_call: TRBJ2-7; v_call: TRBV24-1; clone_size: medium-sized; d_call: TRBD1; cdr3_aa: CATSDSGGTGNEQYF; cdr3_nt: TGTGCCACCAGTGACTCTGGGGGGACAGGGAACGAGCAGTACTTC
j_call: TRBJ1-3; v_call: TRBV2; clone_size: medium-sized; d_call: -; cdr3_aa: CASIPDRSGNTIYF; cdr3_nt: TGTGCCAGCATCCCGGACAGATCTGGAAACACCATATATTTT
j_call: TRBJ2-1; v_call: TRBV28; clone_size: -; d_call: TRBD2; cdr3_aa: CASSFLLAGASYNEQFF; cdr3_nt: TGTGCCAGCAGTTTCCTACTAGCGGGGGCTTCCTACAATGAGCAGTTCTTC
j_call: TRBJ2-7; v_call: TRBV6-2/TRBV6-3; clone_size: few; d_call: -; cdr3_aa: CASSSQESYEQYF; cdr3_nt: TGTGCCAGCAGTTCTCAGGAATCCTACGAGCAGTACTTC
j_call: TRBJ1-1; v_call: TRBV27; clone_size: few; d_call: TRBD1; cdr3_aa: CASSPTGDTEAFF; cdr3_nt: TGTGCCAGCAGTCCCACAGGGGACACTGAAGCTTTCTTT
j_call: TRBJ2-7; v_call: TRBV20-1; clone_size: -; d_call: TRBD1; cdr3_aa: CSARRTGEAYEQYF; cdr3_nt: TGCAGTGCTAGGAGGACAGGGGAGGCCTACGAGCAGTACTTC
j_call: TRBJ2-3; v_call: TRBV27; clone_size: few; d_call: -; cdr3_aa: CASSPPGTLTDTQYF; cdr3_nt: TGTGCCAGCAGTCCACCCGGGACTCTCACAGATACGCAGTATTTT
j_call: TRBJ1-6; v_call: TRBV5-1; clone_size: -; d_call: TRBD1; cdr3_aa: CASSLVPGQGDLHF; cdr3_nt: TGCGCCAGCAGCTTGGTTCCGGGTCAGGGGGACCTCCACTTT
j_call: TRBJ1-2; v_call: TRBV6-1; clone_size: -; d_call: TRBD1; cdr3_aa: CASREQGEANYGYTF; cdr3_nt: TGTGCCAGCAGGGAGCAGGGGGAGGCTAACTATGGCTACACCTTC
j_call: TRBJ2-1; v_call: TRBV7-8; clone_size: medium-sized; d_call: TRBD2; cdr3_aa: CASSSLGGRAYDEQFF; cdr3_nt: TGTGCCAGCAGCTCACTCGGCGGGAGGGCCTACGATGAGCAGTTCTTC
j_call: TRBJ2-7; v_call: TRBV12-3/TRBV12-4; clone_size: -; d_call: TRBD1; cdr3_aa: CASSSTGGAYEQYF; cdr3_nt: TGTGCCAGCAGCTCGACAGGGGGTGCGTACGAGCAGTACTTC